The 5 T cell receptor beta chains below were found in one sample sequenced in a study of OX40 agonist ivuxolimab in advanced cancers. Measured with immunoSEQ multiplex PCR; TCRdb has only the in-frame clones, and not every one. The top ten hold more than 25% of the sample, which has roughly 20,000 clones, about 70% seen once. Sequenced here: CD4+ or CD8+ T cells sorted from blood, sampled in a trial of the OX40 agonist ivuxolimab. The source is an adult with an advanced solid tumor such as melanoma, head and neck, liver or kidney cancer.

This clone appeared once. The chain has TRBV15 and TRBJ1-4; no clear D gene. This CDR3 is 15 amino acids long. Between the trimmed V and J ends, which lost 0 bases and 0 bases, there was a span of 5 bases. Germline CDR1 reads LNHNV; CDR2 reads YYDKDF (reference sequence). As DNA, the CDR3 is TGTGCCACCAGCAGAGAACACACAACTAATGAAAAACTGTTTTTT. This codes for CATSREHTTNEKLFF.

This clone appeared a few times. V and J are TRBV2 and TRBJ1-1; no clear D gene. Trimming cost V 4 bases and J 4 bases, with 4 bases left between them. CDR3 length: 11 amino acids. CDR1 and CDR2 from the germline V gene are SNHLY and FYNNEI. The chain's CDR3 is CASSVFTEAFF. The CDR3, as DNA: TGTGCCAGCAGTGTTTTCACTGAAGCTTTCTTT.

This clone occurred once. V is TRBV6-1 and J is TRBJ1-2; D might be TRBD1 (6 bases). Germline V CDR1 and CDR2: MNHNS, SASEGT. The CDR3 totals 18 residues. The V end was cut by 2 bases, the J end by 6 bases, with 25 bases between. The CDR3 loop reads CASSETWGQPLRAHGYTF. The CDR3 bases are TGTGCCAGCAGTGAAACGTGGGGACAACCATTAAGAGCCCATGGCTACACCTTC.

The chain is built from TRBV5-3 and TRBJ2-3; D not resolved. TRBV5-3 is identified as an open reading frame with a role that is uncertain. The CDR3 covers 18 residues. Deletions cut 1 base from V and 0 bases from J, with 18 bases between. CDR3 in amino acids: CARSLMPLVGHSTDTQYF. Here the CDR3 DNA reads TGTGCCAGAAGCTTGATGCCGTTGGTGGGCCATAGCACAGATACGCAGTATTTT.

The gene calls are TRBV14 and TRBJ2-5, with D uncertain. The J call may be wrong; the DNA end is better matched by TRBJ2-7. This CDR3 spans 14 amino acids. The germline V gene encodes CDR1 SGHDN and CDR2 FVKESK. CDR3 bases: TGTGCCAGCAGCCCACTTGGTCTTGGGAACGAGCAGTACTTC. It specifies CASSPLGLGNEQYF.